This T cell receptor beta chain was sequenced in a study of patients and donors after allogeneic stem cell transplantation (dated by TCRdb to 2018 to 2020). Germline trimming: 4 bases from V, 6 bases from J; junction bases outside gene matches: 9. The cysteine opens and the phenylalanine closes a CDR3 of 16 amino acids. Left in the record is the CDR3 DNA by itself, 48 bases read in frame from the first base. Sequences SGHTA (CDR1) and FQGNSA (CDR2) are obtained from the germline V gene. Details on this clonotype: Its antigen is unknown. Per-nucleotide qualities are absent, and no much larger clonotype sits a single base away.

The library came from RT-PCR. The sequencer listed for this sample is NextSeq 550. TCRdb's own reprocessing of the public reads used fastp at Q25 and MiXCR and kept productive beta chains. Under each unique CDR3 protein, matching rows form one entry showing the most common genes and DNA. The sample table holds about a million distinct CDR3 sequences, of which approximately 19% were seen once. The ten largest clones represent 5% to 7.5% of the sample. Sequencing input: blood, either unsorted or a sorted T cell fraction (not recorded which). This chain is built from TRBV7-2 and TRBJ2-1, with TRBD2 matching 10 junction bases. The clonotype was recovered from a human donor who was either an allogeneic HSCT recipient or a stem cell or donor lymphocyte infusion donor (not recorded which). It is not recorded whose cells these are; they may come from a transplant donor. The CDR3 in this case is CASSSRTSGLINEQFF. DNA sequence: TGTGCCAGCAGCTCTAGGACTAGCGGACTTATCAATGAGCAGTTCTTC.